The TCR beta chain under discussion was sequenced for a study of memory CD4+ T cells and cytomegalovirus serostatus. Comments on this clone: The antigen remains undetermined.

From germline, CDR1 is LNHDA and CDR2 SQIVND (reference sequence). The CDR3 is 15 amino acids. The V end lost 3 bases, the J end lost 4 bases, and 12 bases lay between the germline ends. Single viable CD3+CD4+CD8-CD45RO+ cells were sorted as the memory CD4+ T cells. Positive selection with CD4 microbeads enriched total CD4+ T cells. Findings and caveats of the study: Suggested: most of the CMV-linked TCR signature lies in CD4+ memory cells.

As handled by the study authors: Out-of-frame sequences were removed, leaving roughly 2,200,000 distinct TCRbeta sequences. This table comes from immunoSEQ multiplex PCR, and its TCRdb copy is limited to in-frame clones, with some not included. V and J calls and clone size come straight from that table; D and trimming were deduced from the DNA. In the table there are tens of thousands of clones, 82% of which are singletons. The sample taken for sequencing was memory CD4+ T cells from blood. This chain links TRBV19 with TRBJ2-2; D gene unclear. This clonotype originated in an adult in good health and CMV-seronegative. Some clones in this sample may be carry-over from other donors' samples. The CDR3 is CASSIRRTFTGELFF. As DNA, the CDR3 is TGTGCCAGTAGTATTCGAAGGACGTTCACCGGGGAGCTGTTTTTT.